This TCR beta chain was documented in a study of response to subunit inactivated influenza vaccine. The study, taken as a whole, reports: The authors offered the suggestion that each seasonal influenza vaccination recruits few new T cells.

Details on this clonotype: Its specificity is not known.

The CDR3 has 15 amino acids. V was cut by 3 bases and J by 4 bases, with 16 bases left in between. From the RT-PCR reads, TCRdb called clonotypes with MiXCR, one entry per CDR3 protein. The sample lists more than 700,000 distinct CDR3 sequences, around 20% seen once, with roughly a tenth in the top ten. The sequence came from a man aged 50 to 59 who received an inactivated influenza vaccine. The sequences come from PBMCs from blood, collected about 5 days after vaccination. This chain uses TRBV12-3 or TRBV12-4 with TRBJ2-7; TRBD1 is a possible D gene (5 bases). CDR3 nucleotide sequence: TGTGCCAGCAGTTTTGGGGCTACCCCCGGGTACGAGCAGTACTTC. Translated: CASSFGATPGYEQYF.